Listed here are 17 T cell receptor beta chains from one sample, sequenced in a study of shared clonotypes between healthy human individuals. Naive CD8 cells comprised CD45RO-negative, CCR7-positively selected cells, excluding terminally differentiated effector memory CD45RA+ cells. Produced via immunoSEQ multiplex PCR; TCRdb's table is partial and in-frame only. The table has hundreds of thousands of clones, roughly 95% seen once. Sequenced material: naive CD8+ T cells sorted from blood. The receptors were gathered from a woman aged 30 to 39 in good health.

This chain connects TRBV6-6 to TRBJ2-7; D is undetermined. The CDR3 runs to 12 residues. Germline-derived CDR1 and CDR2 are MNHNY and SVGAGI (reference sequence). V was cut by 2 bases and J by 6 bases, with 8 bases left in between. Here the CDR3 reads CASSYTLVEQYF. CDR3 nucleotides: TGTGCCAGCAGTTACACGCTCGTCGAGCAGTACTTC.

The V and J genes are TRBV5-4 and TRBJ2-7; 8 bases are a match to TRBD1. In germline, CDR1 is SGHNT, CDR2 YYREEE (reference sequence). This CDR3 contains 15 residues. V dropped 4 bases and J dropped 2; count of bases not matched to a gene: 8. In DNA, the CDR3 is TGTGCCAGCAGCCAAGACAGGGGACAAGCCTACGAGCAGTACTTC. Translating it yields CASSQDRGQAYEQYF.

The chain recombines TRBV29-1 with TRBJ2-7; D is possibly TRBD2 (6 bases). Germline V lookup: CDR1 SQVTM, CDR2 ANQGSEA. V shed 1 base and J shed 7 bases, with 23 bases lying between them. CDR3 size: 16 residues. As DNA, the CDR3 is TGCAGCGTTGAAGGTATCACGGCGAGCAGGGAGGAAGAGCAGTACTTC. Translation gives CSVEGITASREEEQYF.

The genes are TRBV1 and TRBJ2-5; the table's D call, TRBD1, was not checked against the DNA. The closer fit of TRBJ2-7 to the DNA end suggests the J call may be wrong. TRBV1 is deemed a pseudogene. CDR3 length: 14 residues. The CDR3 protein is CTSSLLRQGYEQYF. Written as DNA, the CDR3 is TGCACCAGCAGCCTGTTAAGGCAGGGCTACGAGCAGTACTTC.

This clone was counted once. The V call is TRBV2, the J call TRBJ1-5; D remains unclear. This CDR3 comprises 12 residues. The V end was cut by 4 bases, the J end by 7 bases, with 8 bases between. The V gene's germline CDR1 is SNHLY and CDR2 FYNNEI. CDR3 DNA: TGTGCCAGCAGTGTGGAATGGCAGCCCCAGCATTTT. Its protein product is CASSVEWQPQHF.

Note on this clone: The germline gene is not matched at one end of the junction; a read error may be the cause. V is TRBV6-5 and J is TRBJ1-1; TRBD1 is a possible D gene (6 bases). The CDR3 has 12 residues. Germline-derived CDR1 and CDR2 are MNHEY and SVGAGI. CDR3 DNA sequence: TGTGCCAGCAGTAACTCAGGGGCTGAAGCTTTCTTT. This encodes CASSNSGAEAFF.

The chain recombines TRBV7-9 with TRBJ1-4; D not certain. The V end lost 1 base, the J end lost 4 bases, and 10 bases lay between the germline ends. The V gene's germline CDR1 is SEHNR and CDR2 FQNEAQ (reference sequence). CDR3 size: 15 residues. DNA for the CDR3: TGTGCCAGCAGCTTAGGAGCAGAAGGTAATGAAAAACTGTTTTTT. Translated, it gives CASSLGAEGNEKLFF.

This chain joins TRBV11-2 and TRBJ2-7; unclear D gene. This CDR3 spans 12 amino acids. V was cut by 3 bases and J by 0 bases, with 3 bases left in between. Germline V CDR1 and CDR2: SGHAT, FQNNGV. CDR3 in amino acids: CASSFFSYEQYF. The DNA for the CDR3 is TGTGCCAGCAGCTTTTTCTCCTACGAGCAGTACTTC.

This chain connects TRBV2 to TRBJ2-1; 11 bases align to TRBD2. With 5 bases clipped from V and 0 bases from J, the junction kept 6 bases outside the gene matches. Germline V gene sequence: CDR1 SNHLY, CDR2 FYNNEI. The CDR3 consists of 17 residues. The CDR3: CASSSTSGISSYNEQFF. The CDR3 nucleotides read TGTGCCAGCAGTTCGACTAGCGGGATTAGCTCCTACAATGAGCAGTTCTTC.

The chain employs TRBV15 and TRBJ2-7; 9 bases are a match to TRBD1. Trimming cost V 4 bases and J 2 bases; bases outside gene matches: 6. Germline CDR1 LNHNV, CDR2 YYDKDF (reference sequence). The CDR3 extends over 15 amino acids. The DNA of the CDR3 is TGTGCCACCAGCACCGGACAGGGGTCGACCTACGAGCAGTACTTC. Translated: CATSTGQGSTYEQYF.

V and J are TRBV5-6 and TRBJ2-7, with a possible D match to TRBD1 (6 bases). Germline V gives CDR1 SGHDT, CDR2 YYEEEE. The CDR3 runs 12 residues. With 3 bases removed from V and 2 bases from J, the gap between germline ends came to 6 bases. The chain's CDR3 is CASSSGAYEQYF. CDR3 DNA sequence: TGTGCCAGCAGCTCAGGGGCCTACGAGCAGTACTTC.

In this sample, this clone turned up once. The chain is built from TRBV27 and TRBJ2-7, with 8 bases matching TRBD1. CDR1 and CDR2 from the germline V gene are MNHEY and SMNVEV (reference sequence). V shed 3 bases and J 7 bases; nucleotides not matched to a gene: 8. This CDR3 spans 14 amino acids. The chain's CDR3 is CASSFGQGIGEQYF. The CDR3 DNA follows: TGTGCCAGCAGTTTTGGACAGGGAATTGGGGAGCAGTACTTC.

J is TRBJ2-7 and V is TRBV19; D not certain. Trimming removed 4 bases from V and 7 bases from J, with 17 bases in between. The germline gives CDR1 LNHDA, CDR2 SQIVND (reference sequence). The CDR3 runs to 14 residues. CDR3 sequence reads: CASSRRTAPLEQYF. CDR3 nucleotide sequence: TGTGCCAGTAGTAGACGGACGGCTCCACTTGAGCAGTACTTC.

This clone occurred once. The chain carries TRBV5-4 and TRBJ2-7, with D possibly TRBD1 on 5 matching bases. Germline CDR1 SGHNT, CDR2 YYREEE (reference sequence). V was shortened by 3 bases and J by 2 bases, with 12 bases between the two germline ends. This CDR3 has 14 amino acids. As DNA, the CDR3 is TGTGCCAGCAGCTATGACAGTGAAACCTACGAGCAGTACTTC. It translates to CASSYDSETYEQYF.

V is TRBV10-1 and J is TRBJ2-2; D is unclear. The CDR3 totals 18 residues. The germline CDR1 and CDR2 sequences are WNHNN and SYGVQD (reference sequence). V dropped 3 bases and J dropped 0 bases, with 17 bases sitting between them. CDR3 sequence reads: CASSEGSELNANTGELFF. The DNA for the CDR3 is TGCGCCAGCAGTGAAGGGTCAGAACTAAACGCGAACACCGGGGAGCTGTTTTTT.

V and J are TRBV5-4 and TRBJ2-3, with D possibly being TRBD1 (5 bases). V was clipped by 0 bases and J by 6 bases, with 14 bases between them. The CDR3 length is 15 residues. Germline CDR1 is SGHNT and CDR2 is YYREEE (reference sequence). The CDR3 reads CASSLVGSPGDTQYF. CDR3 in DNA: TGTGCCAGCAGCTTGGTAGGATCCCCAGGGGATACGCAGTATTTT.

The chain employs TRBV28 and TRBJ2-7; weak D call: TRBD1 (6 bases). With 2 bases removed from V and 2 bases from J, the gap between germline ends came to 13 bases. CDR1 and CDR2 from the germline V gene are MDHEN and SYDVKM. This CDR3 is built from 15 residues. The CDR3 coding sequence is TGTGCCAGCAGTTTACGGCCGACAGGTCCCTACGAGCAGTACTTC. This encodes CASSLRPTGPYEQYF.